This T cell receptor (beta chain) was observed in a study of blood T cell repertoires in COVID-19. Sequencing used immunoSEQ multiplex PCR; TCRdb keeps in-frame clones, though not all of them. Of around 150,000 clones in the sample, under 90% were seen once. The germline CDR1 and CDR2 sequences are KGHDR and SFDVKD. V lost 9 bases, J lost 3 bases, and 14 bases lay in between. The CDR3 runs 14 residues. This clone was detected once. The gene calls are TRBV24-1 and TRBJ1-5; tentatively, D is TRBD1 (6 bases). The clonotype originates from a woman aged 55-69 years who had recovered from COVID-19. The sequenced sample was PBMCs or T cells enriched from blood (not recorded which). CDR3: CATAGGHANQPQHF. CDR3 coding DNA: TGTGCCACCGCGGGGGGGCATGCCAATCAGCCCCAGCATTTT.